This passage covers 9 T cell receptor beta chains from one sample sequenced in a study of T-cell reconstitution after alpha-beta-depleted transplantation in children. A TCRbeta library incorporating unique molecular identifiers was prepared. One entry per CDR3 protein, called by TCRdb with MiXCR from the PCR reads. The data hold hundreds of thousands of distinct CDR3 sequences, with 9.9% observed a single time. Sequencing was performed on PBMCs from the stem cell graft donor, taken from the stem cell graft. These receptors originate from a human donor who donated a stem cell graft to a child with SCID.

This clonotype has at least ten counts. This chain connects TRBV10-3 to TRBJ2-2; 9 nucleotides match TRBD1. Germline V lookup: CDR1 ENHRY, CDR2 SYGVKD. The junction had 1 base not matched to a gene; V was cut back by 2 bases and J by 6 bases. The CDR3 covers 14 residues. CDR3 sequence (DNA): TGTGCCATCAGTGAGGGACAGGGGCCCGGGGAGCTGTTTTTT. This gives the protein CAISEGQGPGELFF.

CDR3 amino acids: CASSTRGGVSSPEAFF. The CDR3 DNA follows: TGTGCCAGCAGCACAAGGGGGGGGGTTTCATCCCCTGAAGCTTTCTTT. The J gene is TRBJ1-1, the V gene TRBV5-5, with TRBD1 as a possible D gene (6 bases). The CDR3 is made up of 16 amino acids. V lost 4 bases to trimming and J lost 6 bases, with 22 bases between them. Looked up from germline, CDR1 is SGHKS and CDR2 is YYEKEE (reference sequence).

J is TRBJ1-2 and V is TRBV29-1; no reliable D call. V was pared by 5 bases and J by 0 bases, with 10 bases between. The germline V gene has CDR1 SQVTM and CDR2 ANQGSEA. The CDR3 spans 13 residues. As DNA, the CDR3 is TGCAGCGTTCTTCCGCTTACTAACTATGGCTACACCTTC. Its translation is CSVLPLTNYGYTF.

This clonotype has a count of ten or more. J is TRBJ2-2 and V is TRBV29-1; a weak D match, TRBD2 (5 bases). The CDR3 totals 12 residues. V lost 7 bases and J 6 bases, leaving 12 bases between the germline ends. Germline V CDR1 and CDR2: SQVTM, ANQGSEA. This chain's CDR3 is CSAVEGPGELFF. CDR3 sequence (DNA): TGCAGCGCAGTCGAGGGCCCCGGGGAGCTGTTTTTT.

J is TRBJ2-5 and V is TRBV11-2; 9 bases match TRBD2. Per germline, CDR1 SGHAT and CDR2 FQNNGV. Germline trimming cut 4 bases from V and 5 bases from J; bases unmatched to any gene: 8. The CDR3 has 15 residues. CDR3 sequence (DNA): TGTGCCAGCAGCTCGATAGCGGGGGTGGGTGAGACCCAGTACTTC. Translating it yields CASSSIAGVGETQYF.

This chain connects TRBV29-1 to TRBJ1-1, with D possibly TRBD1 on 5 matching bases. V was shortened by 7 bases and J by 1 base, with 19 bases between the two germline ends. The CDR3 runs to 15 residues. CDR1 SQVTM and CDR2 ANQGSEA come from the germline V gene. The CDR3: CSAGGGTLGNTEAFF. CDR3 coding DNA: TGCAGCGCCGGGGGGGGAACGCTGGGGAACACTGAAGCTTTCTTT. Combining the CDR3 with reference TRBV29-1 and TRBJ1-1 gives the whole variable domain SAVISQKPSRDICQRGTSLTIQCQVDSQVTMMFWYRQQPGQSLTLIATANQGSEATYESGFVIDKFPISRPNLTFSTLTVSNMSPEDSSIYLCSAGGGTLGNTEAFFGQGTRLTVV.

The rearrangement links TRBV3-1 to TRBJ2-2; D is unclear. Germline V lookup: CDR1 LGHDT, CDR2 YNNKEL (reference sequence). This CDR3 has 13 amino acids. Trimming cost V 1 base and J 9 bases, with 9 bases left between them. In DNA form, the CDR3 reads TGTGCCAGCAGCCAAGTCCATCGCCGGGAGCTGTTTTTT. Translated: CASSQVHRRELFF.

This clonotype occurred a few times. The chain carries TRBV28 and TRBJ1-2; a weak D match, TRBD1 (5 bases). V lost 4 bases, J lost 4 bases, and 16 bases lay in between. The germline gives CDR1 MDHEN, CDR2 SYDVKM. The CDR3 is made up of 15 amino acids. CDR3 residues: CASSSLAGGFYGYTF. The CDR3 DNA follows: TGTGCCAGCAGTTCACTCGCGGGGGGGTTCTATGGCTACACCTTC.

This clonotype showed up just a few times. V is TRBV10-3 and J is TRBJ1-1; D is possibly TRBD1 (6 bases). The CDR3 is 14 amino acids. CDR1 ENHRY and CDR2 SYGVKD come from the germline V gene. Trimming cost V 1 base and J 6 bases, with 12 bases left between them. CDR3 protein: CAISELQGKPEAFF. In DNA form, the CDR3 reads TGTGCCATCAGTGAGTTACAGGGTAAACCTGAAGCTTTCTTT.